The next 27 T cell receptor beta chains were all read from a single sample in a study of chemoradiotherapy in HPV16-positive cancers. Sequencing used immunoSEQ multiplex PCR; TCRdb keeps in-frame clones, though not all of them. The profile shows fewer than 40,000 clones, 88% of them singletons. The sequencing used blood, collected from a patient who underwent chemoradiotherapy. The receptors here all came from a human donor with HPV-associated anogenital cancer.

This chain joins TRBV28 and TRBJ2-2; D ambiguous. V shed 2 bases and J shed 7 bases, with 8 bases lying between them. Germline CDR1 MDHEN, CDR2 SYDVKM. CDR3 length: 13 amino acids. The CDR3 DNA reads TGTGCCAGCAGTTTAAGGGAAAACGGGGAGCTGTTTTTT. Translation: CASSLRENGELFF.

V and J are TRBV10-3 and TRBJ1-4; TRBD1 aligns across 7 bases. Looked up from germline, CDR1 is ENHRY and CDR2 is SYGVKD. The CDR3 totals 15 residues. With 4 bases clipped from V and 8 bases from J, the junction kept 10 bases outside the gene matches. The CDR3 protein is CAISAQGGAGEKLFF. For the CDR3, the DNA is TGTGCCATCAGTGCTCAGGGGGGAGCGGGGGAAAAACTGTTTTTT.

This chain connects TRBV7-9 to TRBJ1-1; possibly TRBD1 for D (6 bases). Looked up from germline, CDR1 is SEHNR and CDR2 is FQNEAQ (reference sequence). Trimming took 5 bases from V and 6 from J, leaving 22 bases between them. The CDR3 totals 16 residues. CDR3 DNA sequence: TGTGCCAGCAGCCGCACTATCGGACGGGGGGCGGCTGAAGCTTTCTTT. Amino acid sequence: CASSRTIGRGAAEAFF.

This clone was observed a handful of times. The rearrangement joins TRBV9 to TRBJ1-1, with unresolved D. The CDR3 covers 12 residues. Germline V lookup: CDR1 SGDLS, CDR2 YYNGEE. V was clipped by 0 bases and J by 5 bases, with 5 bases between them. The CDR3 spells CASSVGGTEAFF. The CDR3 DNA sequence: TGTGCCAGCAGCGTAGGGGGTACTGAAGCTTTCTTT.

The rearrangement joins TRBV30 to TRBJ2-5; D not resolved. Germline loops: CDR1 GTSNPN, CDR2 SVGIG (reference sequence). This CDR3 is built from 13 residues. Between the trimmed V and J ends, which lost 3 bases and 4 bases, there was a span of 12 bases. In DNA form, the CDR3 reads TGTGCCTGGAGACGAAGGGCTGGAGAGACCCAGTACTTC. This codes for CAWRRRAGETQYF.

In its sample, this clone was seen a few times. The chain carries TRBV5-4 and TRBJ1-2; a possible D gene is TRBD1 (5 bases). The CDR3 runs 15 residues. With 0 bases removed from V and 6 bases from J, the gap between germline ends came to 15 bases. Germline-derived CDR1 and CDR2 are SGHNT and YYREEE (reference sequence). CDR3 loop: CASSLEGLYIDGYTF. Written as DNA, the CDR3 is TGTGCCAGCAGCTTGGAGGGGCTTTATATCGATGGCTACACCTTC.

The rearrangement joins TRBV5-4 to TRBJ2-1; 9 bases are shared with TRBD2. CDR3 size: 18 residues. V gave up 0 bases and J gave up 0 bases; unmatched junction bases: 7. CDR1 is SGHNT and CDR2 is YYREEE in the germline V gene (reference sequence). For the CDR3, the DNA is TGTGCCAGCAGCTTGGCTCTAGCGGGACCGAGCTCCTACAATGAGCAGTTCTTC. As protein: CASSLALAGPSSYNEQFF.

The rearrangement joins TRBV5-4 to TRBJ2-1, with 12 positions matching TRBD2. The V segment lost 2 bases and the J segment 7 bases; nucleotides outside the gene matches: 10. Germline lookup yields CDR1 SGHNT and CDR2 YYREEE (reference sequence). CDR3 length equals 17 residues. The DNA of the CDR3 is TGTGCCAGCAGCTTCTCCCCAACTAGCGGGAGGACAAATGAGCAGTTCTTC. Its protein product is CASSFSPTSGRTNEQFF. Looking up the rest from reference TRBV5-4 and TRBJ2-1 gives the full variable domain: ETGVTQSPTHLIKTRGQQVTLRCSSQSGHNTVSWYQQALGQGPQFIFQYYREEENGRGNFPPRFSGLQFPNYSSELNVNALELDDSALYLCASSFSPTSGRTNEQFFGPGTRLTVL.

The CDR3: CASSSSSVTAHYGYTF. CDR3 nucleotide sequence: TGTGCCAGCAGCTCCTCCTCTGTGACAGCCCACTATGGCTACACCTTC. The rearrangement joins TRBV5-6 to TRBJ1-2; TRBD1 might be the D (5 bases). CDR3 size: 16 residues. Trimming took off 3 bases at V and 3 bases at J, with 18 bases between the two ends. Germline values: CDR1 SGHDT, CDR2 YYEEEE.

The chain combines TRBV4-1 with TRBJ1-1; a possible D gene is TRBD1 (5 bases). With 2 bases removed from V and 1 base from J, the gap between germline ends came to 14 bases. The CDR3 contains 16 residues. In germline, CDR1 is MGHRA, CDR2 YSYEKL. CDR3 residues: CASSQRGQITNTEAFF. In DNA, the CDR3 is TGCGCCAGCAGCCAACGAGGACAAATAACGAACACTGAAGCTTTCTTT.

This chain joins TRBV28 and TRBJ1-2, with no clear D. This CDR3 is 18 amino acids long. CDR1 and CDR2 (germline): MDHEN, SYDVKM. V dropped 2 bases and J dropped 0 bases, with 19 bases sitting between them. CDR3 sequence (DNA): TGTGCCAGCAGTTTAACACTACGGCAGGCCGAAACTAACTATGGCTACACCTTC. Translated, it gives CASSLTLRQAETNYGYTF.

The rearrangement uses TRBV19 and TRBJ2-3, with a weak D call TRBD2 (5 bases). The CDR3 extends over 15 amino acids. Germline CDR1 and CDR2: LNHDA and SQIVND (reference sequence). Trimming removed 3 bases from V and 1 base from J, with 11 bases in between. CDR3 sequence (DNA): TGTGCCAGTAGTATCTTCACGAGGGGCACAGATACGCAGTATTTT. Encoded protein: CASSIFTRGTDTQYF.

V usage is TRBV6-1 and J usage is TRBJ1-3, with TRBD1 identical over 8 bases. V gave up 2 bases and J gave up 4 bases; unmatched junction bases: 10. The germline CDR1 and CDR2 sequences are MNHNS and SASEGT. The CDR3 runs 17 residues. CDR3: CASSEFFGQGRGNTIYF. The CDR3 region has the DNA TGTGCCAGCAGTGAATTCTTTGGACAGGGAAGGGGAAACACCATATATTTT.

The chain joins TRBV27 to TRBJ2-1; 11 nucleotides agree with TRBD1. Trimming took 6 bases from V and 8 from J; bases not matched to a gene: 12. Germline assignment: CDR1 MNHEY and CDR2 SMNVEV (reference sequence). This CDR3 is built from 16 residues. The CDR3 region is CASSPTGTGGIYEQFF. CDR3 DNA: TGTGCCAGCAGCCCTACCGGGACAGGGGGTATCTATGAGCAGTTCTTC.

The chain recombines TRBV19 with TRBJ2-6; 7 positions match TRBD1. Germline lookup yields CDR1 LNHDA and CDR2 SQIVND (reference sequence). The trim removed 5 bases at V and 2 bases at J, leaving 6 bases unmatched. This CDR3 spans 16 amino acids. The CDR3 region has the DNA TGTGCCAGTAGTGTAGGGGGCTACGCTGGGGCCAACGTCCTGACTTTC. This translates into CASSVGGYAGANVLTF.

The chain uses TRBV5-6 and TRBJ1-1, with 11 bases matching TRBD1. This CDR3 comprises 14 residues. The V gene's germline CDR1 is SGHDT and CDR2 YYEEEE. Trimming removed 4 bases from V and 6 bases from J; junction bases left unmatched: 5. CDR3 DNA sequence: TGTGCCAGCAGCCCAGGGACAGGGGGGGCTGAAGCTTTCTTT. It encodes CASSPGTGGAEAFF.

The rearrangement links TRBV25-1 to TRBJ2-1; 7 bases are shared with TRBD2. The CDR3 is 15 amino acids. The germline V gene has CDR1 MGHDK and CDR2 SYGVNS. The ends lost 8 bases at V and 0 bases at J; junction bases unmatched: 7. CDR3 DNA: TGTGCCAGCGGTCGAGCGGGGCCCTCCTACAATGAGCAGTTCTTC. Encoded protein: CASGRAGPSYNEQFF.

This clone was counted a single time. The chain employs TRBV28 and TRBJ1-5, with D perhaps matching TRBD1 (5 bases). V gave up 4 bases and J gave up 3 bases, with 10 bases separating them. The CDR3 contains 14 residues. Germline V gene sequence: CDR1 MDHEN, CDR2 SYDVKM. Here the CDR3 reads CASSSPGYNQPQHF. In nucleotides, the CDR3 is TGTGCCAGCAGTTCTCCAGGGTACAATCAGCCCCAGCATTTT.

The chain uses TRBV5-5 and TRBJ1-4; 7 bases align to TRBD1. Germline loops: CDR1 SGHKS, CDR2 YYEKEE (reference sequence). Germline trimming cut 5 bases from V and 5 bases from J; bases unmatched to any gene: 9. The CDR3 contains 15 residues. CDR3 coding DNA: TGTGCCAGCAGACCGTATCAGACAGGGAATGAAAAACTGTTTTTT. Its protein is CASRPYQTGNEKLFF.

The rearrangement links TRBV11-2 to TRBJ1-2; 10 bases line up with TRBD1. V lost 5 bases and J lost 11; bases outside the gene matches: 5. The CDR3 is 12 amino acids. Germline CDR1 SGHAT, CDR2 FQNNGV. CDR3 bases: TGTGCCAGCAGCCTCGACAGGGGGCAATACACCTTC. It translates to CASSLDRGQYTF.

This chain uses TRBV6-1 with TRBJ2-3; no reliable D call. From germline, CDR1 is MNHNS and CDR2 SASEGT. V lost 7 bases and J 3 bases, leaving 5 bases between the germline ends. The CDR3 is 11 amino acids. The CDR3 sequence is CASTGTDTQYF. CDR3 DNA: TGTGCCAGCACCGGGACAGATACGCAGTATTTT.

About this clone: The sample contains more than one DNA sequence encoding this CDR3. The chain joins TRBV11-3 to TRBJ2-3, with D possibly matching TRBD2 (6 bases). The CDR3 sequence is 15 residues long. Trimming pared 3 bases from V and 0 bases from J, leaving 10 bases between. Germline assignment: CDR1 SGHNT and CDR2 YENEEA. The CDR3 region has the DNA TGTGCCAGCAGCTTTTCTAGCGTTAGCACAGATACGCAGTATTTT. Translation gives CASSFSSVSTDTQYF.

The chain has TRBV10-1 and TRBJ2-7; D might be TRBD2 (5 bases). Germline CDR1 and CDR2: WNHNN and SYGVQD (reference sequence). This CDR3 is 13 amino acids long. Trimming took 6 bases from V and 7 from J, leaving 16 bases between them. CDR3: CASSPSLVGEQYF. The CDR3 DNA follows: TGCGCCAGCAGCCCTAGCCTGGTTGGTGAGCAGTACTTC.

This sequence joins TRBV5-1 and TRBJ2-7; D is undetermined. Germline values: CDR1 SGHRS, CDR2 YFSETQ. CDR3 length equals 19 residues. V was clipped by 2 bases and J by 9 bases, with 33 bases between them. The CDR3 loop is CASSLASFVPNSGFPGQYF. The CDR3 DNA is TGCGCCAGCAGCTTAGCCTCTTTCGTCCCGAACTCGGGCTTCCCAGGGCAGTACTTC.

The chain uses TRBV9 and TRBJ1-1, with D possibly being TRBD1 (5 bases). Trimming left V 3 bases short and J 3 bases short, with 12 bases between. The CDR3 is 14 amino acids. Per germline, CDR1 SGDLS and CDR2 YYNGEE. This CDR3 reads CASSAQVKHTEAFF. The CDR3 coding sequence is TGTGCCAGCAGCGCACAGGTGAAACACACTGAAGCTTTCTTT.

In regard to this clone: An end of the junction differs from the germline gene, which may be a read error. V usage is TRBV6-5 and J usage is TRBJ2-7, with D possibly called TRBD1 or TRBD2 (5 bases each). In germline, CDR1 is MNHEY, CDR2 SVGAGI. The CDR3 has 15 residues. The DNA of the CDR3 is TGTGCCAGCACTTACTCGGCTGGGGGCTCCTACGAGCAGTACTTC. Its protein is CASTYSAGGSYEQYF.

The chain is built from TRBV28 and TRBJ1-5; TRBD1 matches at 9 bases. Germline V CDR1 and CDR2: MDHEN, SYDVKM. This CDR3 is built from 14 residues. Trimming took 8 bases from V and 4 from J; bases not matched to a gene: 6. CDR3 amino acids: CASRPGTGNQPQHF. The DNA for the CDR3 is TGTGCCAGCCGACCCGGGACAGGGAATCAGCCCCAGCATTTT.